This T cell receptor (beta chain) emerged from a study of shared clonotypes between healthy human individuals. Looking at the study overall: Per donor, CD8 memory used one plate, CD8 naive used two, CD4 memory used three and CD4 naive used three. Study outcomes and limitations: Clonotype sharing across donors was expected to vary with sequencing depth.

The V end lost 5 bases, the J end lost 4 bases, and 14 bases lay between the germline ends. CDR1 and CDR2 (germline): LNHDA, SQIVND (reference sequence). This CDR3 is built from 14 residues. Of note for this clone: Its antigen is still unknown.

Every subset's genomic DNA went evenly onto several immunoSEQ plates. Method: immunoSEQ multiplex PCR; TCRdb's copy keeps in-frame clones and lacks some. This table has some 1,600,000 clones, under 99% appearing once. The rearrangement links TRBV19 to TRBJ1-2; D perhaps matches TRBD1 (6 bases). What was sequenced was naive CD4+ T cells sorted from blood. Subset noted: CD45RA+ positively selected. The source of this sequence is a man under 40 in good health. CDR3: CASSVAKQGYGYTF. CDR3 coding DNA: TGTGCCAGTAGTGTAGCCAAACAGGGCTATGGCTACACCTTC.